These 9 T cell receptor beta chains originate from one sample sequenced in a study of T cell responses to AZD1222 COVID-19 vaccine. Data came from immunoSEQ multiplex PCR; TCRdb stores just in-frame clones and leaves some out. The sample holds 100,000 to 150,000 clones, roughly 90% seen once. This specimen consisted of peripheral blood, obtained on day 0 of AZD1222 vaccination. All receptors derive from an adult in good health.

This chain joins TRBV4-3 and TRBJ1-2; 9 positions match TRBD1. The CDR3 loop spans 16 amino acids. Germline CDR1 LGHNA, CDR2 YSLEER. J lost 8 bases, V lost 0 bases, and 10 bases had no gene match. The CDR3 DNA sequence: TGCGCCAGCAGCCAAGAGCGAAGAGGACAGGGGCACGGCTACACCTTC. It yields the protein CASSQERRGQGHGYTF.

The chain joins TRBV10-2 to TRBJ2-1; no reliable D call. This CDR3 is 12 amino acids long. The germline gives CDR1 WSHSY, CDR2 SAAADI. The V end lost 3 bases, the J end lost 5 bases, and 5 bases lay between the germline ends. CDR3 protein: CASSDMDNEQFF. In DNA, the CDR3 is TGCGCCAGCAGTGACATGGACAATGAGCAGTTCTTC.

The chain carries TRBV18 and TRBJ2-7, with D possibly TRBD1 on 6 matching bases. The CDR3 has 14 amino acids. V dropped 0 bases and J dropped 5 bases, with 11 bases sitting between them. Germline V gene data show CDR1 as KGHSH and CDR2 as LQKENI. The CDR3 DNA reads TGTGCCAGCTCACCACCAAACAGGGTAAACGAGCAGTACTTC. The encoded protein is CASSPPNRVNEQYF. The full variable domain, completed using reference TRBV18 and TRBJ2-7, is NAGVMQNPRHLVRRRGQEARLRCSPMKGHSHVYWYRQLPEEGLKFMVYLQKENIIDESGMPKERFSAEFPKEGPSILRIQQVVRGDSAAYFCASSPPNRVNEQYFGPGTRLTVT.

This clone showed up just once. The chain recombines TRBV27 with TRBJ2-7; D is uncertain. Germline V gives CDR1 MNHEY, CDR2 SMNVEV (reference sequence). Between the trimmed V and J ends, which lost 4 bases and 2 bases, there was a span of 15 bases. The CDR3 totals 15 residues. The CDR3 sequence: CASSSAPQHTYEQYF. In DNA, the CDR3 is TGTGCCAGCAGTTCCGCTCCTCAACATACCTACGAGCAGTACTTC.

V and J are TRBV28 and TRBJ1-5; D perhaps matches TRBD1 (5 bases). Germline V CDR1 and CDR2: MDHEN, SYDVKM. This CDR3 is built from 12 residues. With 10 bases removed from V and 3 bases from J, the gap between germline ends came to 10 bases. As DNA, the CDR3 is TGTGCCACCAGACAGCTCAATCAGCCCCAGCATTTT. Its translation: CATRQLNQPQHF.

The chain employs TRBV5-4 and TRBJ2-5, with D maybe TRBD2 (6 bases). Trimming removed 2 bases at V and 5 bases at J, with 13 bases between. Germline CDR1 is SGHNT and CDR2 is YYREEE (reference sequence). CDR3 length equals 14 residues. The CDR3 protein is CASSFGGPRETQYF. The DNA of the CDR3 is TGTGCCAGCAGCTTTGGAGGGCCGAGGGAGACCCAGTACTTC.

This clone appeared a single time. The CDR3 is CASSLDSFGNTIYF. Written as DNA, the CDR3 is TGTGCCAGCAGCTTGGATTCTTTTGGAAACACCATATATTTT. V usage is TRBV5-8 and J usage is TRBJ1-3, with unresolved D. The CDR3 has 14 amino acids. Trimming shortened V by 0 bases and J by 3 bases, and 7 bases separated the two germline ends. From germline, CDR1 is SGHTS and CDR2 YDEGEE.

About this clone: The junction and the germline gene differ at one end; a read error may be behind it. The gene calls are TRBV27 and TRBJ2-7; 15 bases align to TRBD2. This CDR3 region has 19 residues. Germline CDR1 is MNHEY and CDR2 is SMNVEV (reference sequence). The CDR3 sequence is CANSSLRTSGRASTGEQYF. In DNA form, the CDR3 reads TGTGCCAACAGTTCACTTCGGACTAGCGGGAGGGCATCAACGGGCGAGCAGTACTTC.

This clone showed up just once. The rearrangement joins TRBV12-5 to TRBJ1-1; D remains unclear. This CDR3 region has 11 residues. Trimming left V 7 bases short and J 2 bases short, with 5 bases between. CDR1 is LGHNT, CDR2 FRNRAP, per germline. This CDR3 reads CASESNTEAFF. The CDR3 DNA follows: TGTGCTAGTGAGAGTAACACTGAAGCTTTCTTT. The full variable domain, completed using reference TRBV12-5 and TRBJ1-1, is DARVTQTPRHKVTEMGQEVTMRCQPILGHNTVFWYRQTMMQGLELLAYFRNRAPLDDSGMPKDRFSAEMPDATLATLKIQPSEPRDSAVYFCASESNTEAFFGQGTRLTVV.